At least ten counts were recorded for the clone carrying this TCR beta chain. Its antigen is not identified. These data belong to a study of T cell responses to AZD1222 COVID-19 vaccine. Study information: Second-dose timings of about 4 or about 12 weeks were pooled.

Produced via immunoSEQ multiplex PCR; TCRdb's table is partial and in-frame only. This table has roughly 97,000 clones, approximately 88% appearing once. Study outcomes and limitations: Reportedly, close to half of spike-specific TCRs are directed against unmutated variant regions.

This specimen consisted of peripheral blood, obtained on day 0 of AZD1222 vaccination. This clonotype originated in an adult in good health.

CDR3: CASSERNTIYF. The CDR3 bases are TGTGCCAGCAGTGAGCGAAACACCATATATTTT. The chain carries TRBV25-1 and TRBJ1-3, with D uncertain. CDR1 and CDR2 from the germline V gene are MGHDK and SYGVNS. This CDR3 contains 11 residues. Trimming cost V 3 bases and J 5 bases, with 2 bases left between them.